The next 26 T cell receptor beta chains were all read from a single sample in a study of Ad26.COV2.S vaccination and SARS-CoV-2 variants (dated by TCRdb to 2020 to 2022). Library prep was done by the immunoSEQ multiplex PCR assay. Drawn from immuneACCESS, this table holds only the in-frame rearrangements with V and J called that TCRdb kept. Clones are partly lost; checked studies trace under half to an unresolved V gene and leave the rest unexplained. This sample has around 340,000 clones in its table, and around 89% of those were observed once. The top ten hold under 6% of the sample. The treatment or condition label corresponds to: about 20 received Ad26.COV2.S at low or high dose, single or two shots; about 5 received placebo; per-sample allocation not given. Repertoires of vaccine and placebo recipients were sequenced from samples collected on day 63 after the first injection. The source was peripheral blood, collected in a trial of Ad26.COV2.S vaccine versus placebo. Source of these receptors: a person aged 18-65 years who received the Ad26.COV2.S COVID-19 vaccine or a placebo.

The chain recombines TRBV12-1 with TRBJ2-7. TRBV12-1 has pseudogene status. The CDR3 is 18 residues long. CDR3 in amino acids: CASSFGVWYWNLGNEQYF. CDR3 coding DNA: TGTGCCAGCAGCTTTGGGGTGTGGTACTGGAATCTGGGGAACGAGCAGTACTTC.

This chain links TRBV29-1 with TRBJ1-2; weak D call: TRBD1 (5 bases). The CDR3 is 12 residues long. Germline-derived CDR1 and CDR2 are SQVTM and ANQGSEA. Trimming removed 6 bases at V and 6 bases at J, with 14 bases between. CDR3 region: CSVVRGEDGYTF. The CDR3 region has the DNA TGCAGCGTCGTCAGAGGGGAAGATGGCTACACCTTC.

The chain has TRBV20-1 and TRBJ1-1; D not resolved. There are 12 residues in the CDR3. V was pared by 3 bases and J by 1 base, with 6 bases between. Germline V gives CDR1 DFQATT, CDR2 SNEGSKA (reference sequence). The CDR3 DNA reads TGCAGTGCTAGTGGCAGGAACACTGAAGCTTTCTTT. Its translation: CSASGRNTEAFF.

For the CDR3, the DNA is TGTGCCAGCAGTTCGAGTTCCGGGATACAAGGAACGAATCAGCCCCAGCATTTT. Translation: CASSSSSGIQGTNQPQHF. This rearrangement joins TRBV27 to TRBJ1-5; D not certain. Trimming shortened V by 4 bases and J by 4 bases, and 23 bases separated the two germline ends. This CDR3 is 18 amino acids long. Germline-derived CDR1 and CDR2 are MNHEY and SMNVEV (reference sequence).

This rearrangement joins TRBV2 to TRBJ2-7; tentatively, D is TRBD2 (6 bases). Germline V gene data show CDR1 as SNHLY and CDR2 as FYNNEI. The CDR3 runs 13 residues. V was pared by 6 bases and J by 6 bases, with 15 bases between. CDR3 in amino acids: CASSGTFMGEQYF. CDR3 sequence (DNA): TGTGCCAGCAGCGGGACTTTCATGGGCGAGCAGTACTTC.

The rearrangement joins TRBV10-3 to TRBJ1-1; TRBD1 is a possible D gene (5 bases). Germline values: CDR1 ENHRY, CDR2 SYGVKD. The CDR3 totals 13 residues. With 4 bases removed from V and 4 bases from J, the gap between germline ends came to 10 bases. CDR3 protein: CAISAGSGTEAFF. CDR3 bases: TGTGCCATCAGTGCAGGGTCTGGCACTGAAGCTTTCTTT.

This chain links TRBV1 with TRBJ1-3. TRBV1 is a listed pseudogene. CDR3 length: 19 residues. This CDR3 reads CTSSQGLSPAGGPGNTIYF. DNA for the CDR3: TGCACCAGCAGCCAAGGGTTGTCGCCCGCGGGTGGCCCTGGAAACACCATATATTTT.

This chain joins TRBV30 and TRBJ2-3; TRBD1 matches 7 bases. There are 13 residues in the CDR3. V was clipped by 3 bases and J by 6 bases; unmatched bases: 6. Per germline, CDR1 GTSNPN and CDR2 SVGIG (reference sequence). CDR3 in DNA: TGTGCCTGGAGCGGGCAGACAGGGGATACGCAGTATTTT. Protein sequence: CAWSGQTGDTQYF.

The rearrangement links TRBV5-1 to TRBJ2-2; 14 bases are a match to TRBD2. The length of the CDR3 is 17 residues. V lost 5 bases to trimming and J lost 0 bases; unmatched junction nucleotides: 3. Germline lookup yields CDR1 SGHRS and CDR2 YFSETQ. The CDR3 DNA is TGCGCCAGCAGATGGACTAGCGGGAGGTCGAACACCGGGGAGCTGTTTTTT. Amino acid sequence: CASRWTSGRSNTGELFF.

The rearrangement uses TRBV5-1 and TRBJ2-3; 11 positions agree with TRBD2. Germline loops: CDR1 SGHRS, CDR2 YFSETQ. Trimming removed 1 base from V and 5 bases from J; junction bases left unmatched: 3. The CDR3 runs to 15 residues. CDR3 amino acids: CASSLTSGRRDTQYF. For the CDR3, the DNA is TGCGCCAGCAGCTTGACTAGCGGGAGAAGAGATACGCAGTATTTT.

The rearrangement joins TRBV4-3 to TRBJ2-1; 7 bases map to TRBD1. V was pared by 6 bases and J by 0 bases, with 5 bases of the junction left unmatched. The germline gives CDR1 LGHNA, CDR2 YSLEER. This CDR3 is 15 amino acids long. This CDR3 is CASRDGTVSYNEQFF. In nucleotides, the CDR3 is TGCGCCAGCAGGGATGGGACAGTCTCCTACAATGAGCAGTTCTTC.

This clone has just one count. The chain couples TRBV12-3 or TRBV12-4 to TRBJ1-1, with a tentative D call TRBD1 (6 bases). The CDR3 length is 13 residues. V was pared by 4 bases and J by 6 bases, with 12 bases between. The DNA of the CDR3 is TGTGCCAGCAGTTCGCTTAGGGGGGCTGAAGCTTTCTTT. It translates to CASSSLRGAEAFF.

The rearrangement joins TRBV20-1 to TRBJ2-7; 8 nucleotides line up with TRBD2. The length of the CDR3 is 15 residues. V lost 3 bases, J lost 0 bases, and 7 bases stayed unmatched. In germline, CDR1 is DFQATT, CDR2 SNEGSKA (reference sequence). The CDR3 DNA follows: TGCAGTGCTAGTGGCGAGCGGGAGAACTCCTACGAGCAGTACTTC. Residues: CSASGERENSYEQYF.

V and J are TRBV11-2 and TRBJ2-1; 11 bases are a match to TRBD2. The CDR3 loop spans 15 amino acids. Germline V CDR1 and CDR2: SGHAT, FQNNGV. J gave up 8 bases and V 3 bases, and 6 bases lay outside the gene matches. The CDR3 here is CASSFPSGGWYEQFF. The CDR3 nucleotides are TGTGCCAGCAGCTTCCCTAGCGGGGGGTGGTATGAGCAGTTCTTC. Complete variable domain (other parts from reference TRBV11-2 and TRBJ2-1): EAGVAQSPRYKIIEKRQSVAFWCNPISGHATLYWYQQILGQGPKLLIQFQNNGVVDDSQLPKDRFSAERLKGVDSTLKIQPAKLEDSAVYLCASSFPSGGWYEQFFGPGTRLTVL.

This clone was seen a few times. This rearrangement joins TRBV10-1 to TRBJ1-3, with 7 bases lining up with TRBD1. The CDR3 is 18 residues long. Germline CDR1 and CDR2: WNHNN and SYGVQD (reference sequence). V gave up 1 base and J gave up 1 base; unmatched junction bases: 10. CDR3 DNA: TGCGCCAGCAGTGAGTTCGGTAGAGGACAGGCGTCTGGAAACACCATATATTTT. Amino acid sequence: CASSEFGRGQASGNTIYF.

J is TRBJ2-2 and V is TRBV19, with 10 bases aligning to TRBD1. The V gene's germline CDR1 is LNHDA and CDR2 SQIVND (reference sequence). The V and J ends lost 5 bases and 6 bases, in that order; junction bases with no gene match: 3. This CDR3 has 14 amino acids. CDR3 DNA: TGTGCCAGTAGTGGACAGGGGGGACCCGGGGAGCTGTTTTTT. Translated: CASSGQGGPGELFF.

J is TRBJ1-4 and V is TRBV5-1; D not resolved. The CDR3 covers 13 residues. Germline-derived CDR1 and CDR2 are SGHRS and YFSETQ. V gave up 0 bases and J gave up 5 bases, with 5 bases separating them. The CDR3 sequence is CASSLGVNEKLFF. DNA of the CDR3: TGCGCCAGCAGCTTGGGAGTAAATGAAAAACTGTTTTTT.

This clone came up a few times. At the DNA level, this CDR3 is encoded by other sequences in the same sample as well. The chain combines TRBV2 with TRBJ1-5; 8 nucleotides match TRBD1. V gave up 4 bases and J gave up 7 bases; unmatched junction bases: 6. The germline V gene has CDR1 SNHLY and CDR2 FYNNEI. The CDR3 runs 14 residues. The CDR3 sequence: CASSGDRGRQPQHF. The CDR3, as DNA: TGTGCCAGCAGTGGAGACAGGGGACGGCAGCCCCAGCATTTT.

This rearrangement joins TRBV12-5 to TRBJ2-1, with TRBD2 identical over 8 bases. CDR1 is LGHNT and CDR2 is FRNRAP in the germline V gene. V was pared by 0 bases and J by 7 bases, with 5 bases of the junction left unmatched. The CDR3 spans 15 residues. CDR3 residues: CASGLVGLGTNEQFF. For the CDR3, the DNA is TGTGCTAGTGGTTTGGTGGGACTAGGGACAAATGAGCAGTTCTTC.

This chain links TRBV28 with TRBJ2-7; no clear D gene. The germline V and J ends were trimmed by 8 bases and 6 bases, with 14 bases remaining between them. CDR3 length equals 12 residues. Germline CDR1 and CDR2: MDHEN and SYDVKM. This CDR3 reads CASGLQSVEQYF. The CDR3 nucleotides are TGTGCCAGCGGTCTACAATCGGTCGAGCAGTACTTC.

This clone came up once. The gene calls are TRBV5-5 and TRBJ1-2; D not resolved. Trimming left V 0 bases short and J 5 bases short, with 11 bases between. The germline gives CDR1 SGHKS, CDR2 YYEKEE (reference sequence). The CDR3 length is 14 residues. The CDR3 DNA reads TGTGCCAGCAGCTTGGCACCAGGACGGTATGGCTACACCTTC. This translates into CASSLAPGRYGYTF.

This chain connects TRBV9 to TRBJ1-6; 9 bases agree with TRBD1. With 3 bases clipped from V and 10 bases from J, the junction kept 11 bases outside the gene matches. The CDR3 totals 16 residues. Germline CDR1 SGDLS, CDR2 YYNGEE. The CDR3 sequence is CASSALPGTGNSPLHF. CDR3 in DNA: TGTGCCAGCAGCGCTTTGCCGGGGACAGGGAACTCACCCCTCCACTTT.

This clone was detected once. CDR3 bases: TGTGCCAGCAGTGAAAAGGTCGTCGGCAGGGTGGTTGAGCAGTTCTTC. It codes for CASSEKVVGRVVEQFF. The V and J genes are TRBV2 and TRBJ2-1; D possibly corresponds to TRBD1 (5 bases). Trimming took 2 bases from V and 9 from J, leaving 20 bases between them. There are 16 residues in the CDR3. Germline V gives CDR1 SNHLY, CDR2 FYNNEI.

The chain combines TRBV10-3 with TRBJ2-1; 7 nucleotides agree with TRBD2. The CDR3 is made up of 15 amino acids. Germline-derived CDR1 and CDR2 are ENHRY and SYGVKD. The trim removed 4 bases at V and 5 bases at J, leaving 8 bases unmatched. CDR3 amino acids: CAISAQASGDNEQFF. The CDR3 bases are TGTGCCATCAGTGCACAGGCAAGCGGGGACAATGAGCAGTTCTTC.

The chain joins TRBV27 to TRBJ2-7, with D tentatively TRBD2 (6 bases). V dropped 5 bases and J dropped 4 bases, with 15 bases sitting between them. Looked up from germline, CDR1 is MNHEY and CDR2 is SMNVEV (reference sequence). This CDR3 comprises 14 residues. The CDR3 DNA follows: TGTGCCAGCAGTAACGCGGGGTTTGGATACGAGCAGTACTTC. Its translation is CASSNAGFGYEQYF.

The chain recombines TRBV10-3 with TRBJ1-1; 8 bases fit TRBD1. V lost 6 bases and J lost 1; bases outside the gene matches: 1. In germline, CDR1 is ENHRY, CDR2 SYGVKD. This CDR3 is 13 amino acids long. This CDR3 reads CAIRDRGNTEAFF. As DNA, the CDR3 is TGTGCCATCAGAGACAGGGGGAACACTGAAGCTTTCTTT.